These T cell receptor beta chains were read from a single sample in a study of blood T cell repertoires in COVID-19. Sequencing used immunoSEQ multiplex PCR; TCRdb keeps in-frame clones, though not all of them. Of some 140,000 clones listed, about four fifths are singletons. Sequencing was performed on PBMCs or T cells enriched from blood (not recorded which). These receptors originate from a man under 40 who had recovered from COVID-19. Each CDR3 is given with its conserved first and last residue. A D gene is named only where the DNA matches it firmly. Not all rows give a size; the values are once, few, many and, for expanded clones, a class.

NA	TRBV4-1	TRBD2	TRBJ2-1	CASSQDGLAGFYNEQFF	TGCGCCAGCAGCCAAGACGGACTAGCGGGCTTCTACAATGAGCAGTTCTTC
NA	TRBV9	TRBD1	TRBJ2-7	CASSVALTGQGYEQYF	TGTGCCAGCAGCGTAGCCCTGACAGGGCAGGGCTACGAGCAGTACTTC
few	TRBV5-4	NA	TRBJ1-6	CASSSGYSYNSPLHF	TGTGCCAGCAGCTCCGGGTACTCCTATAATTCACCCCTCCACTTT
NA	TRBV19	TRBD2	TRBJ2-3	CASSAAGTSGSVADTQYF	TGTGCCAGTAGTGCAGCAGGGACTAGCGGGAGCGTCGCAGATACGCAGTATTTT
NA	TRBV9	TRBD1	TRBJ1-5	CASSAQGVQPQHF	TGTGCCAGCAGCGCACAGGGGGTTCAGCCCCAGCATTTT
NA	TRBV7-3	NA	TRBJ2-2	CASSLNRGTGELFF	TGTGCCAGCAGCTTAAATAGGGGCACCGGGGAGCTGTTTTTT
NA	TRBV9	TRBD2	TRBJ2-1	CASSARRESGGHYNEQFF	TGTGCCAGCAGCGCTCGACGCGAAAGCGGGGGGCACTACAATGAGCAGTTCTTC
NA	TRBV7-9	NA	TRBJ2-3	CASSFPTSDTQYF	TGTGCCAGCAGCTTCCCGACTAGTGATACGCAGTATTTT
NA	TRBV5-1	NA	TRBJ2-3	CASSLRLLDTQYF	TGCGCCAGCAGCTTACGACTATTAGATACGCAGTATTTT
NA	TRBV19	NA	TRBJ2-2	CASSMPPLQTGELFF	TGTGCCAGTAGTATGCCCCCTTTGCAGACCGGGGAGCTGTTTTTT
few	TRBV6-5	TRBD2	TRBJ2-7	CASRTGTSGYEQYF	TGTGCCAGCAGGACCGGGACTAGCGGATACGAGCAGTACTTC
NA	TRBV23-1	NA	TRBJ1-2	CASRFNRRGFSYGYTF	TGCGCCAGCAGGTTTAACAGGAGGGGATTCTCCTATGGCTACACCTTC
NA	TRBV15	NA	TRBJ2-2	CATSRLLQGPGGELFF	TGTGCCACCAGCAGACTACTTCAGGGTCCGGGCGGGGAGCTGTTTTTT
NA	TRBV6-5	NA	TRBJ1-3	CASSYKLNSGNTIYF	TGTGCCAGCAGTTACAAACTGAACTCTGGAAACACCATATATTTT
once	TRBV7-9	TRBD1	TRBJ2-5	CASSLRTGQETQYF	TGTGCCAGCAGCTTAAGGACAGGTCAAGAGACCCAGTACTTC
NA	TRBV27	NA	TRBJ1-4	CASSFLVRGTPNEKLFF	TGTGCCAGCAGTTTTCTGGTCCGGGGGACTCCTAATGAAAAACTGTTTTTT
NA	TRBV12-5	TRBD1	TRBJ1-4	CASGNGQGEKLFF	TGTGCTAGTGGTAACGGACAGGGTGAAAAACTGTTTTTT
NA	TRBV23-1	NA	TRBJ1-2	CASSQARDTTLYGYTF	TGCGCCAGCAGTCAAGCCCGGGACACAACTTTATATGGCTACACCTTC
few	TRBV28	NA	TRBJ2-7	CASIGMHTYEQYF	TGTGCCAGCATTGGCATGCATACCTACGAGCAGTACTTC
once	TRBV6-2/TRBV6-3	NA	TRBJ1-1	CASSYSELQEGNTEAFF	TGTGCCAGCAGTTACTCGGAGCTACAGGAGGGGAACACTGAAGCTTTCTTT
NA	TRBV5-1	TRBD1	TRBJ2-3	CASSLGGQGALAQYF	TGCGCCAGCAGCCTTGGAGGGCAGGGGGCGCTGGCGCAGTATTTT
once	TRBV10-1	NA	TRBJ2-1	CASSDGGPVDEQFF	TGCGCCAGCAGCGATGGAGGGCCCGTTGATGAGCAGTTCTTC
NA	TRBV27	TRBD2	TRBJ2-1	CASSLSQGLAHNEQFF	TGTGCCAGCAGTTTATCGCAAGGACTAGCCCACAATGAGCAGTTCTTC
few	TRBV15	NA	TRBJ2-1	CATSTLASSSYNEQFF	TGTGCCACCAGCACCTTAGCGTCCAGCTCCTACAATGAGCAGTTCTTC
NA	TRBV5-1	NA	TRBJ2-1	CASSPMVTGTYNEQFF	TGCGCCAGCAGCCCTATGGTGACGGGTACGTACAATGAGCAGTTCTTC
once	TRBV20-1	TRBD1	TRBJ1-2	CSASSSGQINGYTF	TGCAGTGCTAGTTCCTCGGGACAGATCAATGGCTACACCTTC
NA	TRBV5-6	TRBD1	TRBJ1-2	CASSLGWTGPWGYTF	TGTGCCAGCAGCTTGGGGTGGACAGGGCCTTGGGGCTACACCTTC
NA	TRBV6-2/TRBV6-3	TRBD1	TRBJ2-2	CASSKFTMGQTNTGELFF	TGTGCCAGCAGTAAATTTACGATGGGACAGACGAACACCGGGGAGCTGTTTTTT
NA	TRBV24-1	NA	TRBJ1-3	CATNPDRENSGNTIYF	TGTGCCACCAACCCCGATCGCGAAAACTCTGGAAACACCATATATTTT
NA	TRBV6-5	NA	TRBJ1-5	CASSAGRFSNQPQHF	TGTGCCAGCAGCGCGGGACGGTTTAGCAATCAGCCCCAGCATTTT
NA	TRBV27	NA	TRBJ1-3	CASSLTGSSGNTIYF	TGTGCCAGCAGTTTAACGGGGAGCTCTGGAAACACCATATATTTT
NA	TRBV20-1	TRBD2	TRBJ2-1	CSASRSSGNNEQFF	TGCAGTGCGAGTAGGTCTAGCGGAAACAATGAGCAGTTCTTC
NA	TRBV6-5	TRBD1	TRBJ1-6	CASSRDRVNSPLHF	TGTGCCAGCAGTAGGGACAGGGTGAATTCACCCCTCCACTTT
NA	TRBV11-2	TRBD2	TRBJ2-7	CASSLGTSYEQYF	TGTGCCAGCAGCTTAGGGACTAGCTACGAGCAGTACTTC
NA	TRBV6-6	NA	TRBJ1-1	CASSLQETEAFF	TGTGCCAGCAGTCTACAGGAGACTGAAGCTTTCTTT
NA	TRBV4-1	TRBD1	TRBJ2-3	CASSLTGQGATDTQYF	TGCGCCAGCAGCCTCACGGGACAGGGGGCAACAGATACGCAGTATTTT
NA	TRBV7-8	TRBD2	TRBJ2-1	CASSTSASYNEQFF	TGTGCCAGCTCCACTAGCGCCTCCTACAATGAGCAGTTCTTC
once	TRBV5-1	TRBD1	TRBJ1-1	CASSTGGGGTEAFF	TGCGCCAGCAGCACAGGGGGCGGGGGAACTGAAGCTTTCTTT
NA	TRBV10-3	TRBD1	TRBJ2-7	CAISDSDRDYEQYF	TGTGCCATCAGTGATTCGGACAGGGACTACGAGCAGTACTTC
NA	TRBV14	TRBD2	TRBJ2-5	CASSQGLAGLAETQYF	TGTGCCAGCAGCCAAGGACTAGCGGGATTGGCAGAGACCCAGTACTTC
NA	TRBV15	TRBD2	TRBJ2-2	CATSRVLAGVSGELFF	TGTGCCACCAGCAGAGTACTAGCGGGAGTGTCCGGGGAGCTGTTTTTT
NA	TRBV27	TRBD1	TRBJ1-4	CASTQGQWVGEKLFF	TGTGCCAGCACACAGGGACAGTGGGTGGGTGAAAAACTGTTTTTT
NA	TRBV19	TRBD1	TRBJ1-1	CASNRDRGYTEAFF	TGTGCCAGTAATAGGGACAGGGGGTACACTGAAGCTTTCTTT
once	TRBV24-1	TRBD1	TRBJ2-1	CATSDRAANEQFF	TGTGCCACCTCGGACAGGGCGGCCAATGAGCAGTTCTTC
NA	TRBV30	NA	TRBJ2-1	CAWSHSLPGLDQFF	TGTGCCTGGAGTCACTCTTTGCCGGGACTTGACCAGTTCTTC
NA	TRBV7-2	TRBD1	TRBJ2-3	CASSLGQGADTQYF	TGTGCCAGCAGCTTAGGACAGGGGGCAGATACGCAGTATTTT